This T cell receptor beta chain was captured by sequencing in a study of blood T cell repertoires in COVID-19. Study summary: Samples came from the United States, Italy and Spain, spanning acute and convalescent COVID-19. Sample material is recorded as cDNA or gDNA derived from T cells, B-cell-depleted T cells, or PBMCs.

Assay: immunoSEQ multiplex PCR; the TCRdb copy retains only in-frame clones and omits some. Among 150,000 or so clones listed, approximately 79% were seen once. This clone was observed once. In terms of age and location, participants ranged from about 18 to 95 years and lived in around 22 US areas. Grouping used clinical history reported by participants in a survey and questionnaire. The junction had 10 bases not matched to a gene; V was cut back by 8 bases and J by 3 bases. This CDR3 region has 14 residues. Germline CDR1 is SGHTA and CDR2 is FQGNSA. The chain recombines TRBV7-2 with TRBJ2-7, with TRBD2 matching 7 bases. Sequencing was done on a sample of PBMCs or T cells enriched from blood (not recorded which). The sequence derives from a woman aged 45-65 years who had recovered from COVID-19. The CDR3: CASRPGGGDYEQYF. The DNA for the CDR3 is TGTGCCAGCCGGCCCGGGGGAGGGGACTACGAGCAGTACTTC.